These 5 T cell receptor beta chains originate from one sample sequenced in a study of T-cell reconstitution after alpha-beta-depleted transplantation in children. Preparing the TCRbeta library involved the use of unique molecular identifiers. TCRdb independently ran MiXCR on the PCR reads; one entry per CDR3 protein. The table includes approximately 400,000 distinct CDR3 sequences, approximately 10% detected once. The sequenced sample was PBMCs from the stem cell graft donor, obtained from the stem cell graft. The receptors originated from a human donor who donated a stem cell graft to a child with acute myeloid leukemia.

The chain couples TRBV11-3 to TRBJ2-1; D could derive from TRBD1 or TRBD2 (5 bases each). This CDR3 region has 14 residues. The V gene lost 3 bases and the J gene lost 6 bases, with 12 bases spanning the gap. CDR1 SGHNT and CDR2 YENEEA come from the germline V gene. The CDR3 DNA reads TGTGCCAGCAGCTTCAGGGAGACATCCAATGAGCAGTTCTTC. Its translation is CASSFRETSNEQFF.

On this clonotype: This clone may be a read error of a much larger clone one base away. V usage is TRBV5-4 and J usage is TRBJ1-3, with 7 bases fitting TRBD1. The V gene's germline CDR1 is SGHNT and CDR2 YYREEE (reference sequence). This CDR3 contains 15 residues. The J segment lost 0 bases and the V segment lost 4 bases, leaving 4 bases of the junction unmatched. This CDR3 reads CASSGGQTSGNTIYF. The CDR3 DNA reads TGTGCCAGCAGCGGGGGACAGACCTCTGGAAACACCATATATTTT.

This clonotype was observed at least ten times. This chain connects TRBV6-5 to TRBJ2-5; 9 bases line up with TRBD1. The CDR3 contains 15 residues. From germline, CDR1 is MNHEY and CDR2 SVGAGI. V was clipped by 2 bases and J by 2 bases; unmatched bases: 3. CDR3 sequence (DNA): TGTGCCAGCAGTTACAGGGGACAGGGACAAGAGACCCAGTACTTC. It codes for CASSYRGQGQETQYF.

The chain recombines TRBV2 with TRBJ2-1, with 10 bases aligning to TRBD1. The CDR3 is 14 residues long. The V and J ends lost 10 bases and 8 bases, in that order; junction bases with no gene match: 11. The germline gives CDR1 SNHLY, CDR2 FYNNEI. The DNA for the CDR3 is TGTGCCACCCATTGGGGGACAGGGGCGGATGAGCAGTTCTTC. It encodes CATHWGTGADEQFF.

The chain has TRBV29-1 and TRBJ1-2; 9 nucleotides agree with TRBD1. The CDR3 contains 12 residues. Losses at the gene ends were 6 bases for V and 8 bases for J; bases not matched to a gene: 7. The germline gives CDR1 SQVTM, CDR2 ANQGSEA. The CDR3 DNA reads TGCAGCGTCAAACAGGGGGCGCGGGGCTACACCTTC. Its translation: CSVKQGARGYTF.